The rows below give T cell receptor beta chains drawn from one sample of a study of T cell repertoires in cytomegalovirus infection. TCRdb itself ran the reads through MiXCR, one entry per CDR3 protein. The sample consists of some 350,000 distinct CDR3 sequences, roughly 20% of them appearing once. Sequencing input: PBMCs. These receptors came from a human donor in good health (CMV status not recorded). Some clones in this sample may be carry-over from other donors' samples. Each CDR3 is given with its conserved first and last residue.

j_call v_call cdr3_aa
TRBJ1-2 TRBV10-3 CAISDFGWTEANYGYTF
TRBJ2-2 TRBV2 CASSDPEDRANTGELFF
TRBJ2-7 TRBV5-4 CASSLVDGNEQYF
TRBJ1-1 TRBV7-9 CASSYGQYTEAFF
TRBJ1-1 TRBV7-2 CASSVNLNTEAFF
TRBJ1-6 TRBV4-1 CASRRKSSGDSPLHF
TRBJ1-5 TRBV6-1 CASSTGAHPQPQHF
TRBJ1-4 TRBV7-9 CASSPPQGDFGYNEKLFF
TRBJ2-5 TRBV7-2 CASSPQAGVGETQYF
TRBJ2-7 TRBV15 CATSILAGGLNDEQYF
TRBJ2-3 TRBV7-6 CASSLMGLLADTQYF
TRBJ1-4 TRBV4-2 CASSQAATNEKLFF
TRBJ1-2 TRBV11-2 CASSLRQVYGYTF
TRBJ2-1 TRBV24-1 CATSGGTSGRRNEQFF
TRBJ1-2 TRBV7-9 CASSTGTLSFYTF
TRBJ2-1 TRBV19 CASRRGRYNEGQFF
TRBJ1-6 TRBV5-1 CASSFGGPGHPLHF
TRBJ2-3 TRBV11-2 CASSPRSTGTSLTDTQYF
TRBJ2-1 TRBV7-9 CASSFSGNSNEQFF
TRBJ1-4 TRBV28 CASFGFNEKLFF
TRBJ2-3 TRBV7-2 CASSLPTSEDTQYF
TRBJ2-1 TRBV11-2 CASSSSPGGEQFF
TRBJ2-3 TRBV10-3 CAISESVPTDTQYF